These 25 T cell receptor beta chains share one sample of origin, sequenced in a study of graft-versus-host responses after intestinal transplantation. Produced via immunoSEQ multiplex PCR; TCRdb's table is partial and in-frame only. Of around 29,000 clones in the sample, approximately 93% are singletons; the top ten hold roughly 0.72%. The input for sequencing was PBMCs, taken roughly 62 days after intestinal transplant. These receptors were taken from a human patient who received an intestinal transplant, so some T cells may come from the graft donor.

CDR3 sequence: CASSSGDRELPTDTQYF. The CDR3 DNA is TGCGCCAGCAGCTCGGGGGACAGGGAATTACCCACAGATACGCAGTATTTT. The chain recombines TRBV5-1 with TRBJ2-3, with 9 bases matching TRBD1. V was pared by 3 bases and J by 2 bases, with 10 bases of the junction left unmatched. The CDR3 is made up of 17 amino acids. Germline CDR1 reads SGHRS; CDR2 reads YFSETQ.

The V gene is TRBV11-2, the J gene TRBJ2-5, with D unresolved. Trimming cost V 6 bases and J 10 bases, with 15 bases left between them. This CDR3 is built from 12 residues. Germline assignment: CDR1 SGHAT and CDR2 FQNNGV. The CDR3 DNA follows: TGTGCCAGCAGACCGACGGCCCCGGTCCAGTACTTC. Translating gives CASRPTAPVQYF.

V usage is TRBV10-3 and J usage is TRBJ1-1, with D possibly matching TRBD1 (6 bases). This CDR3 contains 13 residues. Trimming removed 10 bases at V and 0 bases at J, with 12 bases between. Germline values: CDR1 ENHRY, CDR2 SYGVKD. CDR3 residues: CATRDNMNTEAFF. The CDR3 DNA reads TGTGCCACCCGGGACAACATGAACACTGAAGCTTTCTTT.

The rearrangement links TRBV6-1 to TRBJ1-5; D is undetermined. The CDR3 sequence is 16 residues long. With 2 bases removed from V and 4 bases from J, the gap between germline ends came to 15 bases. Germline assignment: CDR1 MNHNS and CDR2 SASEGT. In nucleotides, the CDR3 is TGTGCCAGCAGTGAACTTATGGGCAGCCTTAATCAGCCCCAGCATTTT. Translating gives CASSELMGSLNQPQHF.

The chain combines TRBV5-4 with TRBJ1-2; 8 bases fit TRBD1. Germline CDR1 reads SGHNT; CDR2 reads YYREEE (reference sequence). The CDR3 is 15 residues long. The junction had 6 bases not matched to a gene; V was cut back by 0 bases and J by 5 bases. The CDR3 DNA is TGTGCCAGCAGCTTGGACAGGGGGAGTGGGTATGGCTACACCTTC. Its protein product is CASSLDRGSGYGYTF.

The rearrangement links TRBV4-3 to TRBJ2-2; 9 bases match TRBD2. This CDR3 has 17 residues. Germline V gives CDR1 LGHNA, CDR2 YSLEER. J gave up 4 bases and V 0 bases, and 6 bases lay outside the gene matches. The CDR3 region has the DNA TGCGCCAGCAGCCAAGAAATCGGAGCGGGGGGCACCGGGGAGCTGTTTTTT. Residues: CASSQEIGAGGTGELFF.

The V and J genes are TRBV18 and TRBJ2-7; perhaps TRBD2 as D (5 bases). V was shortened by 3 bases and J by 7 bases, with 16 bases between the two germline ends. This CDR3 has 14 residues. Germline V gene sequence: CDR1 KGHSH, CDR2 LQKENI. CDR3 sequence: CASSPYGFSGEQYF. CDR3 nucleotides: TGTGCCAGCTCACCTTACGGGTTCTCGGGAGAGCAGTACTTC.

V usage is TRBV30 and J usage is TRBJ2-4, with 9 bases identical to TRBD1. Germline V lookup: CDR1 GTSNPN, CDR2 SVGIG (reference sequence). The CDR3 spans 13 residues. The J segment lost 4 bases and the V segment lost 7 bases, leaving 5 bases of the junction unmatched. The CDR3 loop is CALSGTGKNIQYF. In DNA, the CDR3 is TGTGCCTTGTCCGGGACAGGGAAAAACATTCAGTACTTC.

The chain has TRBV18 and TRBJ2-7; 8 bases line up with TRBD2. Germline V gene sequence: CDR1 KGHSH, CDR2 LQKENI. CDR3 length equals 15 residues. The V segment lost 3 bases and the J segment 4 bases; nucleotides outside the gene matches: 8. The CDR3 region is CASSPGPSGRYEQYF. The CDR3 nucleotides read TGTGCCAGCTCACCGGGGCCTAGCGGGCGATACGAGCAGTACTTC.

V is TRBV10-3 and J is TRBJ2-7; the D gene is possibly TRBD2 (5 bases). The length of the CDR3 is 11 residues. Trimming removed 6 bases from V and 4 bases from J, with 7 bases in between. Germline V gives CDR1 ENHRY, CDR2 SYGVKD. The CDR3 region has the DNA TGTGCCATCAGGAGGGCGTACGAGCAGTACTTC. Its translation is CAIRRAYEQYF.

This rearrangement joins TRBV9 to TRBJ2-1, with 7 bases aligning to TRBD1. Germline CDR1 reads SGDLS; CDR2 reads YYNGEE. The CDR3 sequence is 13 residues long. V lost 3 bases to trimming and J lost 6 bases; unmatched junction nucleotides: 3. The CDR3 DNA reads as TGTGCCAGCAGCGCACGACAGGGCAATGAGCAGTTCTTC. Amino acids: CASSARQGNEQFF. Full variable domain (rest looked up from reference TRBV9 and TRBJ2-1): DSGVTQTPKHLITATGQRVTLRCSPRSGDLSVYWYQQSLDQGLQFLIQYYNGEERAKGNILERFSAQQFPDLHSELNLSSLELGDSALYFCASSARQGNEQFFGPGTRLTVL.

The chain recombines TRBV6-5 with TRBJ2-5, with D perhaps matching TRBD2 (5 bases). The end of the DNA fits TRBJ2-7 better, so the J call may be wrong. In germline, CDR1 is MNHEY, CDR2 SVGAGI. This CDR3 spans 13 amino acids. The DNA for the CDR3 is TGTGCCAGCAGTTACGGGAGAACCTACGAGCAGTACTTC. Its protein is CASSYGRTYEQYF.

The V and J genes are TRBV7-9 and TRBJ2-1; 7 bases agree with TRBD2. The CDR3 extends over 16 amino acids. V was pared by 5 bases and J by 0 bases, with 7 bases of the junction left unmatched. Per the germline V gene, CDR1 is SEHNR and CDR2 is FQNEAQ (reference sequence). The CDR3: CASSAWTGGSYNEQFF. The CDR3 coding sequence is TGTGCCAGCAGCGCCTGGACGGGAGGCTCCTACAATGAGCAGTTCTTC.

The chain uses TRBV7-3 and TRBJ2-5, with TRBD2 matching over 7 bases. V was clipped by 2 bases and J by 3 bases; unmatched bases: 3. The CDR3 contains 14 residues. The germline V gene encodes CDR1 SGHTA and CDR2 FQGTGA. The CDR3 region is CASSLGEGEETQYF. CDR3 bases: TGTGCCAGCAGCTTAGGGGAGGGCGAAGAGACCCAGTACTTC.

The chain has TRBV11-2 and TRBJ2-2, with 10 nucleotides matching TRBD2. The CDR3 is made up of 15 amino acids. V was clipped by 5 bases and J by 5 bases; unmatched bases: 5. Germline V lookup: CDR1 SGHAT, CDR2 FQNNGV. DNA for the CDR3: TGTGCCAGCAGCGGGGCTAGCGGGAGTACCGGGGAGCTGTTTTTT. Protein: CASSGASGSTGELFF.

The V and J genes are TRBV2 and TRBJ2-1; 8 bases fit TRBD2. V was pared by 9 bases and J by 5 bases, with 9 bases of the junction left unmatched. The germline V gene has CDR1 SNHLY and CDR2 FYNNEI. The CDR3 covers 14 residues. The CDR3 region is CARTGTSAHNEQFF. CDR3 DNA: TGTGCCAGGACCGGGACTAGTGCCCACAATGAGCAGTTCTTC.

This chain connects TRBV6-1 to TRBJ1-1; D not resolved. The germline V gene encodes CDR1 MNHNS and CDR2 SASEGT. Trimming pared 7 bases from V and 2 bases from J, leaving 8 bases between. This CDR3 is built from 12 residues. CDR3 in DNA: TGTGCCAGCAATGGCGGAAACACTGAAGCTTTCTTT. Its protein product is CASNGGNTEAFF.

The V and J genes are TRBV19 and TRBJ1-6, with 8 nucleotides matching TRBD1. Germline values: CDR1 LNHDA, CDR2 SQIVND (reference sequence). This CDR3 contains 14 residues. V was pared by 5 bases and J by 10 bases, with 7 bases of the junction left unmatched. CDR3 nucleotides: TGTGCCAGTAGTTGGTTCAGGGGGCGGTCACCCCTCCACTTT. It yields the protein CASSWFRGRSPLHF.

The V and J genes are TRBV4-1 and TRBJ2-3; D uncertain. The CDR3 length is 15 residues. V was shortened by 4 bases and J by 3 bases, with 14 bases between the two germline ends. Germline V gene sequence: CDR1 MGHRA, CDR2 YSYEKL. The CDR3 loop is CASSPVGPGTDTQYF. Here the CDR3 DNA reads TGCGCCAGCAGCCCGGTAGGTCCCGGGACAGATACGCAGTATTTT.

The chain carries TRBV19 and TRBJ1-1; perhaps TRBD1 as D (5 bases). This CDR3 is built from 12 residues. V gave up 5 bases and J gave up 7 bases, with 11 bases separating them. CDR1 is LNHDA and CDR2 is SQIVND in the germline V gene (reference sequence). This CDR3 reads CASSVGHHEAFF. Written as DNA, the CDR3 is TGTGCCAGTAGTGTCGGACACCATGAAGCTTTCTTT.

The chain has TRBV4-3 and TRBJ1-1; 7 bases are shared with TRBD1. Germline CDR1 and CDR2: LGHNA and YSLEER. The V gene end was trimmed by 4 bases and the J gene end by 2 bases; junction bases not matched to a gene: 10. The CDR3 is 16 amino acids. The chain's CDR3 is CASSPVSTGPNTEAFF. In DNA, the CDR3 is TGCGCCAGCAGCCCAGTCTCGACAGGGCCTAACACTGAAGCTTTCTTT.

CDR3 loop: CAWSDTRDGRSCCSNQPQHF. The CDR3, as DNA: TGTGCCTGGAGTGACACCCGGGACGGGAGGAGTTGTTGTAGCAATCAGCCCCAGCATTTT. The chain links TRBV30 to TRBJ1-5; the D gene is possibly TRBD1 (5 bases). The CDR3 has 20 residues. Trimming pared 1 base from V and 0 bases from J, leaving 25 bases between. Germline-derived CDR1 and CDR2 are GTSNPN and SVGIG (reference sequence). The variable domain in full, with the rest retrieved from reference TRBV30 and TRBJ1-5, is SQTIHQWPATLVQPVGSPLSLECTVEGTSNPNLYWYRQAAGRGLQLLFYSVGIGQISSEVPQNLSASRPQDRQFILSSKKLLLSDSGFYLCAWSDTRDGRSCCSNQPQHFGDGTRLSIL.

The chain recombines TRBV7-2 with TRBJ2-3; D perhaps matches TRBD2 (6 bases). V was cut by 3 bases and J by 4 bases, with 14 bases left in between. CDR3 length equals 15 residues. Per the germline V gene, CDR1 is SGHTA and CDR2 is FQGNSA. In DNA form, the CDR3 reads TGTGCCAGCAGCTTTTTGGAGGGCTCCCCAGATACGCAGTATTTT. Protein product: CASSFLEGSPDTQYF.

V gene TRBV7-2 combines with J gene TRBJ1-1, with D possibly matching TRBD1 (6 bases). Trimming stripped 0 bases from V and 3 bases from J, with 11 bases between. This CDR3 has 15 residues. Per the germline V gene, CDR1 is SGHTA and CDR2 is FQGNSA. In DNA form, the CDR3 reads TGTGCCAGCAGCTTAGCACGGGGGCCCGACACTGAAGCTTTCTTT. This sequence encodes CASSLARGPDTEAFF. The complete variable domain, with remaining parts taken from reference TRBV7-2 and TRBJ1-1, reads GAGVSQSPSNKVTEKGKDVELRCDPISGHTALYWYRQSLGQGLEFLIYFQGNSAPDKSGLPSDRFSAERTGGSVSTLTIQRTQQEDSAVYLCASSLARGPDTEAFFGQGTRLTVV.

V and J are TRBV4-1 and TRBJ1-1; unclear D gene. Trimming stripped 1 base from V and 0 bases from J, with 3 bases between. The CDR3 is 13 residues long. Germline CDR1 reads MGHRA; CDR2 reads YSYEKL. DNA for the CDR3: TGCGCCAGCAGCCAAGGAATGAACACTGAAGCTTTCTTT. Translated: CASSQGMNTEAFF.